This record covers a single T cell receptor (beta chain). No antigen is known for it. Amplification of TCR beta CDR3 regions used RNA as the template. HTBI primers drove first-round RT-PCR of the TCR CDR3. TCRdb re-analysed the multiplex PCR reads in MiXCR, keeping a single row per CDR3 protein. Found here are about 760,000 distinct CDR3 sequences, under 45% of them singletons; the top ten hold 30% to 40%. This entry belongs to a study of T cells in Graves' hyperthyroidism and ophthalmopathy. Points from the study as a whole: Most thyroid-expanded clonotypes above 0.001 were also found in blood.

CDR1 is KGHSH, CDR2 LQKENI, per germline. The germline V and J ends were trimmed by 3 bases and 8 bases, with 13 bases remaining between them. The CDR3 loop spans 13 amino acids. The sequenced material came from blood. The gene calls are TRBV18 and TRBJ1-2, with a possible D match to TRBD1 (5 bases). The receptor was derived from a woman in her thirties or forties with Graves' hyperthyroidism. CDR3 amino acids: CASSPDSRGGYTF. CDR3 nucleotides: TGTGCCAGCTCACCCGACTCGAGGGGAGGCTACACCTTC. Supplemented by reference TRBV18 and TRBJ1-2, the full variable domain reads NAGVMQNPRHLVRRRGQEARLRCSPMKGHSHVYWYRQLPEEGLKFMVYLQKENIIDESGMPKERFSAEFPKEGPSILRIQQVVRGDSAAYFCASSPDSRGGYTFGSGTRLTVV.